This T cell receptor beta chain was recorded in a study of cytomegalovirus exposure and HLA in healthy donors (TCRdb year 2017). General notes on the study: According to a later analysis, the 120 or so validation repertoires were produced on the same platform as the 600 to 850 repertoires of the first cohort. The study aimed to test whether signatures of past pathogen exposure could be identified by cataloging public T cell receptors. In addition to the first cohort of 666 subjects, a separate validation cohort of about 120 different subjects was used. To predict cytomegalovirus infection status, the study brought together high-throughput TCR immunosequencing, statistical association of individual TCRs with disease status, and machine learning.

Receptor libraries were prepared by the immunoSEQ multiplex PCR assay. The authors' pipeline ran thus. A statistical classification framework was developed to diagnose cytomegalovirus status using the catalog of TCR beta chain sequences. TCRdb re-hosts the immuneACCESS table, in-frame sequences only. Its copies lack some clones; in the studies checked, an unresolved V gene accounts for under half of them, and the cause for the rest is not known. Clonal size and the V and J genes are those of that table, whereas D and trimming came from the DNA. This sample has more than 55,000 clones in its table, and 89% of those were observed once. The ten largest clones represent 15% of the sample. This clone was picked up one time. Its recognized antigen is unknown. No per-base quality is available; no much larger clone lies one base away. The CDR3, from cysteine to phenylalanine, totals 17 residues. Here the CDR3 DNA is all that survives: 51 bases in frame from base 1. CDR1 and CDR2, per the germline V gene (reference sequence), are LNHDA and SQIVND. For this chain, trimming is 3 bases at the V end and 3 bases at the J end, and the number of junction bases without a gene match is 9.

Overall study results and their limits: A few of the identified cytomegalovirus-associated TCR beta chains were confirmed in vitro to be specific for cytomegalovirus antigens. A later analysis found that TCRs clustered in the first cohort also tended to co-occur in the roughly 120 validation repertoires, with more than 90% of cluster scores above 0. The classifier was reported to diagnose cytomegalovirus status with high specificity and sensitivity in both the original cohort and the validation cohort. According to the authors, the approach could potentially be generalized to other disease states and immunological phenotypes. A total of 150 to 200 TCR beta chains were listed by the study as associated with cytomegalovirus. All 120 or so repertoires were used to score co-occurrence in the validation cohort in a later analysis, because that analysis had no HLA typing for the cohort. Most TCR sequences were observed very rarely across donors, whereas some public TCRs were present in many individuals.

The donors were included in the validation cohort of approximately 130 subjects, a group kept apart from the roughly 670-subject first cohort. The chain uses TRBV19 and TRBJ2-3; 10 of the junction bases match TRBD2. Sequencing was performed on PBMCs. The TCR sequence derives from a woman aged 18-35 years in good health and CMV-seronegative. The CDR3 protein sequence reads: CASSMGRTSGGTDTQYF. The base sequence is TGTGCCAGTAGTATGGGCAGGACTAGCGGCGGTACAGATACGCAGTATTTT.